This entry lists 9 T cell receptor beta chains sequenced from one sample in a study of T cell responses to AZD1222 COVID-19 vaccine. Sequenced by immunoSEQ multiplex PCR; TCRdb stores in-frame clones only, minus some. In the table there are tens of thousands of clones, 80% to 95% of which are singletons. This specimen was peripheral blood, taken 28 days after the second dose of the MenACWY control vaccine. The receptors were sampled from an adult who received the MenACWY meningococcal vaccine as a control.

This clone was seen only once. The chain joins TRBV18 to TRBJ1-5; D call uncertain. The CDR3 extends over 13 amino acids. CDR1 and CDR2 from the germline V gene are KGHSH and LQKENI. V was pared by 4 bases and J by 9 bases, with 13 bases between. The DNA of the CDR3 is TGTGCCAGCTCACTCTCCGTGGAGGCGCCCCAGCATTTT. Protein product: CASSLSVEAPQHF. Together with reference TRBV18 and TRBJ1-5, the CDR3 gives the full variable domain: NAGVMQNPRHLVRRRGQEARLRCSPMKGHSHVYWYRQLPEEGLKFMVYLQKENIIDESGMPKERFSAEFPKEGPSILRIQQVVRGDSAAYFCASSLSVEAPQHFGDGTRLSIL.

The chain links TRBV5-8 to TRBJ2-5, with D perhaps being TRBD1 or TRBD2 (5 bases each). Germline lookup yields CDR1 SGHTS and CDR2 YDEGEE. The CDR3 has 15 residues. With 4 bases removed from V and 1 base from J, the gap between germline ends came to 14 bases. CDR3 bases: TGTGCCAGCAGCCCCCTGAGGGGAACCCAAGAGACCCAGTACTTC. Translated, it gives CASSPLRGTQETQYF. The full variable domain, completed using reference TRBV5-8 and TRBJ2-5, is EAGVTQSPTHLIKTRGQQATLRCSPISGHTSVYWYQQALGLGLQFLLWYDEGEERNRGNFPPRFSGRQFPNYSSELNVNALELEDSALYLCASSPLRGTQETQYFGPGTRLLVL.

The gene calls are TRBV14 and TRBJ2-6; D unresolved. Germline CDR1 reads SGHDN; CDR2 reads FVKESK. The CDR3 spans 13 residues. Trimming shortened V by 6 bases and J by 0 bases, and 3 bases separated the two germline ends. DNA for the CDR3: TGTGCCAGCAGAAGCTCTGGGGCCAACGTCCTGACTTTC. It encodes CASRSSGANVLTF.

V gene TRBV7-6 combines with J gene TRBJ2-3; TRBD2 aligns across 8 bases. With 1 base clipped from V and 4 bases from J, the junction kept 4 bases outside the gene matches. Germline loops: CDR1 SGHVS, CDR2 FNYEAQ. This CDR3 spans 15 amino acids. CDR3 in amino acids: CASSLELGRADTQYF. DNA for the CDR3: TGTGCCAGCAGCTTAGAACTCGGGAGGGCAGATACGCAGTATTTT.

This rearrangement joins TRBV28 to TRBJ1-1; D is ambiguous. The V end lost 3 bases, the J end lost 5 bases, and 4 bases lay between the germline ends. The CDR3 has 11 amino acids. CDR1 MDHEN and CDR2 SYDVKM come from the germline V gene. CDR3 sequence: CASSFGTEAFF. CDR3 nucleotides: TGTGCCAGCAGTTTTGGGACTGAAGCTTTCTTT. Full variable domain (rest looked up from reference TRBV28 and TRBJ1-1): DVKVTQSSRYLVKRTGEKVFLECVQDMDHENMFWYRQDPGLGLRLIYFSYDVKMKEKGDIPEGYSVSREKKERFSLILESASTNQTSMYLCASSFGTEAFFGQGTRLTVV.

The chain combines TRBV27 with TRBJ1-5, with D uncertain. The germline V gene encodes CDR1 MNHEY and CDR2 SMNVEV (reference sequence). The CDR3 is 16 amino acids. Trimming took off 5 bases at V and 3 bases at J, with 17 bases between the two ends. The CDR3 loop is CASSPTRAAYNQPQHF. CDR3 in DNA: TGTGCCAGCAGTCCTACAAGGGCCGCTTACAATCAGCCCCAGCATTTT.

The V and J genes are TRBV7-3 and TRBJ2-3; 11 nucleotides agree with TRBD2. Germline values: CDR1 SGHTA, CDR2 FQGTGA. V dropped 5 bases and J dropped 6; count of bases not matched to a gene: 7. CDR3 length: 15 amino acids. The CDR3 nucleotides are TGTGCCAGCAGCGCAACTAGCGGGAGAAGGGATACGCAGTATTTT. Its translation: CASSATSGRRDTQYF.

The rearrangement joins TRBV5-1 to TRBJ2-1; 15 positions match TRBD2. Germline CDR1 is SGHRS and CDR2 is YFSETQ. This CDR3 is built from 15 residues. The junction had 3 bases not matched to a gene; V was cut back by 4 bases and J by 7 bases. The CDR3 DNA reads TGCGCCAGCAGCCCCGGACTAGCGGGAGGGAATGAGCAGTTCTTC. It specifies CASSPGLAGGNEQFF. The full variable domain, rest sourced from reference TRBV5-1 and TRBJ2-1, is KAGVTQTPRYLIKTRGQQVTLSCSPISGHRSVSWYQQTPGQGLQFLFEYFSETQRNKGNFPGRFSGRQFSNSRSEMNVSTLELGDSALYLCASSPGLAGGNEQFFGPGTRLTVL.

The rearrangement links TRBV5-5 to TRBJ1-6; 7 nucleotides agree with TRBD1. Germline loops: CDR1 SGHKS, CDR2 YYEKEE (reference sequence). The CDR3 has 14 amino acids. J gave up 14 bases and V 0 bases, and 8 bases lay outside the gene matches. Here the CDR3 reads CASSLEDRNFALHF. The CDR3 DNA is TGTGCCAGCAGCTTGGAGGACAGGAATTTCGCCCTCCACTTT.